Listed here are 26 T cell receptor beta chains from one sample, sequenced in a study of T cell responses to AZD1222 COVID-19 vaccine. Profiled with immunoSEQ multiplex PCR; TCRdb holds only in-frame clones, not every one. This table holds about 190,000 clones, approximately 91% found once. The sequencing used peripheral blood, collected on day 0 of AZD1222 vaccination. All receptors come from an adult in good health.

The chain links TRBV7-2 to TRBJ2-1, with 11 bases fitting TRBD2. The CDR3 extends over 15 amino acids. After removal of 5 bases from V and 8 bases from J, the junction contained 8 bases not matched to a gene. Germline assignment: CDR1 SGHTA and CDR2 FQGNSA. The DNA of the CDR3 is TGTGCCAGCAGCAGTAGCGGGGGGGCCTTGGATGAGCAGTTCTTC. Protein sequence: CASSSSGGALDEQFF.

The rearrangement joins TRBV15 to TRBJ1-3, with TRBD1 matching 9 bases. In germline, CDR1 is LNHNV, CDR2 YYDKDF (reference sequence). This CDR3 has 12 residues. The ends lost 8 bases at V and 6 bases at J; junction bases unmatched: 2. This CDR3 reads CATGTGLNTIYF. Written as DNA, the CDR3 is TGTGCCACCGGGACAGGGCTAAACACCATATATTTT.

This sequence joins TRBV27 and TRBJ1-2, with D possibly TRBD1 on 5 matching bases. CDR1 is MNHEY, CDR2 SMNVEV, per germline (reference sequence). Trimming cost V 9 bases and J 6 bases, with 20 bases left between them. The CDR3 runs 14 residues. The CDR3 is CARKLRWGENGYTF. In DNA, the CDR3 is TGTGCCAGGAAGCTTAGGTGGGGGGAGAATGGCTACACCTTC.

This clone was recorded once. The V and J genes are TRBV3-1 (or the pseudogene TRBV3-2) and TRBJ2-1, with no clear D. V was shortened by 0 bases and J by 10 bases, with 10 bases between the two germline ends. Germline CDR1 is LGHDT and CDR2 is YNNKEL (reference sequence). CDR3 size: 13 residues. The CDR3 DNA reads TGTGCCAGCAGCCAAGACTTAGTTCGGGAGCAGTTCTTC. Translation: CASSQDLVREQFF.

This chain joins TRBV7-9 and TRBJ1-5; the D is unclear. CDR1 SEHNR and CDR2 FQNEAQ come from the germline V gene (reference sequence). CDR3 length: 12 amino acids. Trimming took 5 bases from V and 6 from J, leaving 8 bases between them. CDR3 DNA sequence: TGTGCCAGCAGCCTGGGGAGTCAGCCCCAGCATTTT. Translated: CASSLGSQPQHF.

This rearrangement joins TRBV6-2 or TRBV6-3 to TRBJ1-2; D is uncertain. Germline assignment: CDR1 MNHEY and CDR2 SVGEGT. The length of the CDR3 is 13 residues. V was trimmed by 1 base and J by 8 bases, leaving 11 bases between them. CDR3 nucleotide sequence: TGTGCCAGCAGTTACTACCGCCTGATGGGCTACACCTTC. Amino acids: CASSYYRLMGYTF.

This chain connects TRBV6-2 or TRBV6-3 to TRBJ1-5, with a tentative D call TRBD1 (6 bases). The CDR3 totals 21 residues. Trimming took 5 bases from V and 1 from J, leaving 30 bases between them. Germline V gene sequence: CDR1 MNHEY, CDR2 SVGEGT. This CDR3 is CASSQKNIQGPSSWSNQPQHF. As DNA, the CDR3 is TGTGCCAGCAGTCAGAAGAACATACAGGGTCCCAGTTCTTGGAGCAATCAGCCCCAGCATTTT.

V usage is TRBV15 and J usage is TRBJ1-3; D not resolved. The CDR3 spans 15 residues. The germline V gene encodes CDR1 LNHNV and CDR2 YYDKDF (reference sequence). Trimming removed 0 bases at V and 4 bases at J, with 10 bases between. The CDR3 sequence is CATSRDPGRGNTIYF. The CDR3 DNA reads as TGTGCCACCAGCAGAGATCCGGGGAGGGGAAACACCATATATTTT.

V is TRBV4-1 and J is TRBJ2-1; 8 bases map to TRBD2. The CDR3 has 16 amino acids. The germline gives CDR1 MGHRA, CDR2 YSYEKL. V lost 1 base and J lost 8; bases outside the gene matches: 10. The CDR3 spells CASSQAAAGVVDEQFF. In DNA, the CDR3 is TGCGCCAGCAGCCAAGCGGCAGCGGGGGTAGTCGATGAGCAGTTCTTC.

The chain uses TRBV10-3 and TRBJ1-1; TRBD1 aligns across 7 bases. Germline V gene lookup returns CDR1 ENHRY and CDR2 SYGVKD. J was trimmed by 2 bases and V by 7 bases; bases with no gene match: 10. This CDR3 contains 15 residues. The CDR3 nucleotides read TGTGCCATCACTGCAGGGGGAACCTTAAACACTGAAGCTTTCTTT. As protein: CAITAGGTLNTEAFF.

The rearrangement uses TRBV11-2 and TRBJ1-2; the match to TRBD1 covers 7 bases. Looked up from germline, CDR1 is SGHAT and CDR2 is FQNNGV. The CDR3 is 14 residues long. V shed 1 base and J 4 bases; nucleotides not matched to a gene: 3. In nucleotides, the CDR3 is TGTGCCAGCAGCTTAGTCAGGGGGACCTATGGCTACACCTTC. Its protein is CASSLVRGTYGYTF.

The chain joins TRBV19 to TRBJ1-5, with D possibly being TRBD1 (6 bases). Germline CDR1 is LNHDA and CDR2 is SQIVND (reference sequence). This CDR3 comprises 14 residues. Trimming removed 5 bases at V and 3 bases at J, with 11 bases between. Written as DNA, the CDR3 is TGTGCCAGTAGTGTCCGGGACACCAATCAGCCCCAGCATTTT. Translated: CASSVRDTNQPQHF.

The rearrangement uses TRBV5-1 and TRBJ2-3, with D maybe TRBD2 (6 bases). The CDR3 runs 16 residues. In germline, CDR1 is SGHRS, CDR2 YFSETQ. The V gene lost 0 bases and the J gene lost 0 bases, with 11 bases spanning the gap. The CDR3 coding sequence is TGCGCCAGCAGCTTGGGCTTGGGGACTAGCACAGATACGCAGTATTTT. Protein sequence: CASSLGLGTSTDTQYF.

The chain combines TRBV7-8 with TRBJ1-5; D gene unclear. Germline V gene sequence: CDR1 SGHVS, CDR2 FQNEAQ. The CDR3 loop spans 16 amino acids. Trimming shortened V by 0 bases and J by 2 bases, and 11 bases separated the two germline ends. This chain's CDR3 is CASSLAGPGGNQPQHF. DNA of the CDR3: TGTGCCAGCAGCTTAGCCGGGCCTGGGGGCAATCAGCCCCAGCATTTT.

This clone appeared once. The CDR3 region has the DNA TGTGCCAGCAGAAAGGGGACCAAGGCTGGAGCAACTAATGAAAAACTGTTTTTT. It is translated as CASRKGTKAGATNEKLFF. The V and J genes are TRBV13 and TRBJ1-4; possible D gene TRBD1, 5 bases. The CDR3 runs to 18 residues. The germline V gene has CDR1 PRHDT and CDR2 FYEKMQ (reference sequence). The V end lost 6 bases, the J end lost 0 bases, and 20 bases lay between the germline ends.

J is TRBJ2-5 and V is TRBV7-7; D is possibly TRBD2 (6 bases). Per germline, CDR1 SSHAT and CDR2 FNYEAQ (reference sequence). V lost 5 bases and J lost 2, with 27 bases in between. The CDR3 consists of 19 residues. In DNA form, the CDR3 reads TGTGCCAGCAGCCCCAGCCCGATCACGTCGTCGGGAGTACAAGAGACCCAGTACTTC. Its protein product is CASSPSPITSSGVQETQYF.

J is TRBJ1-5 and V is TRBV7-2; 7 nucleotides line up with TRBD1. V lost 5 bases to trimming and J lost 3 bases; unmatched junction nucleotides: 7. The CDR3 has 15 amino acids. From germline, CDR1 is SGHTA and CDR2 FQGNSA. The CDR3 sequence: CASSPRQGTNQPQHF. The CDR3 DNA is TGTGCCAGCAGCCCACGACAGGGTACCAATCAGCCCCAGCATTTT. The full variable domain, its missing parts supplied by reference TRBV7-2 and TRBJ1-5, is GAGVSQSPSNKVTEKGKDVELRCDPISGHTALYWYRQSLGQGLEFLIYFQGNSAPDKSGLPSDRFSAERTGGSVSTLTIQRTQQEDSAVYLCASSPRQGTNQPQHFGDGTRLSIL.

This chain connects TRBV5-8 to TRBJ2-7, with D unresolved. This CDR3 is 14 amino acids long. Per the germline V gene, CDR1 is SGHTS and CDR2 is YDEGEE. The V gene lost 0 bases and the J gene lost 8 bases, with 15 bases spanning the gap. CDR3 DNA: TGTGCCAGCAGCTTGGGGCAAGGTACAATTCAGCAGTACTTC. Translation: CASSLGQGTIQQYF.

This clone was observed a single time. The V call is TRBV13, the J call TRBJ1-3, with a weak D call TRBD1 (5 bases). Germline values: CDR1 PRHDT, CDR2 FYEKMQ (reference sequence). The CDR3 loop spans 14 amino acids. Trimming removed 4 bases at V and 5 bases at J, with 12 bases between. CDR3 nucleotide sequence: TGTGCCAGCAGCTGGGCGGACACCCGAAACACCATATATTTT. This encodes CASSWADTRNTIYF.

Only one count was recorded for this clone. The CDR3 coding sequence is TGTGCCAGCAGCTTAGGAATGAACACTGAAGCTTTCTTT. Translation: CASSLGMNTEAFF. This rearrangement joins TRBV7-3 to TRBJ1-1; D unresolved. CDR3 length: 13 residues. V lost 2 bases and J lost 0, with 4 bases in between. The V gene's germline CDR1 is SGHTA and CDR2 FQGTGA.

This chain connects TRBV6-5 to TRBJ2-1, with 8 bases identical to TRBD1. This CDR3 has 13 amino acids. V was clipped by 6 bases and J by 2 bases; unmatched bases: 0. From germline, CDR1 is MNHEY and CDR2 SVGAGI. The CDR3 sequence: CASRGQAYNEQFF. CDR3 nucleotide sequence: TGTGCCAGCAGGGGACAGGCCTACAATGAGCAGTTCTTC.

The CDR3 DNA reads as TGTGCCAGCAGTGAATCCCCACTAGCGGAGGTCGCTGAGCAGTTCTTC. Amino acids: CASSESPLAEVAEQFF. The chain is built from TRBV25-1 and TRBJ2-1, with 8 nucleotides matching TRBD2. Germline V lookup: CDR1 MGHDK, CDR2 SYGVNS. J was trimmed by 9 bases and V by 1 base; bases with no gene match: 11. The CDR3 has 16 residues.

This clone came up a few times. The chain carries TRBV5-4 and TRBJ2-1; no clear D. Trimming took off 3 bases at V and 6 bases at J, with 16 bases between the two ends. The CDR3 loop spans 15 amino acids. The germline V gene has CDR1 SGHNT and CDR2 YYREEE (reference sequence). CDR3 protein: CASSSSGVMGNEQFF. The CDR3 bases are TGTGCCAGCAGCTCTTCCGGTGTTATGGGCAATGAGCAGTTCTTC.

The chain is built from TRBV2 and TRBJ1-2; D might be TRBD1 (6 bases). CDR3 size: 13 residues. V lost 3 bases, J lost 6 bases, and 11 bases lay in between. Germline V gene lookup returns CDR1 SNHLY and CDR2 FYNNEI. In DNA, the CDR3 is TGTGCCAGCAGTGACAGGGGCGGCGATGGCTACACCTTC. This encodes CASSDRGGDGYTF. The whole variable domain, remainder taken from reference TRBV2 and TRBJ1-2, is EPEVTQTPSHQVTQMGQEVILRCVPISNHLYFYWYRQILGQKVEFLVSFYNNEISEKSEIFDDQFSVERPDGSNFTLKIRSTKLEDSAMYFCASSDRGGDGYTFGSGTRLTVV.

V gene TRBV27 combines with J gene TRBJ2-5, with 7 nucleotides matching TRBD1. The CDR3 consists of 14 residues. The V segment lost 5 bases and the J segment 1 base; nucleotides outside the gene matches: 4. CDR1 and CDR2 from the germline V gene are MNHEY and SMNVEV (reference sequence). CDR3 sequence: CASSRHRGQETQYF. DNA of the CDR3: TGTGCCAGCAGTCGTCACAGGGGCCAAGAGACCCAGTACTTC.

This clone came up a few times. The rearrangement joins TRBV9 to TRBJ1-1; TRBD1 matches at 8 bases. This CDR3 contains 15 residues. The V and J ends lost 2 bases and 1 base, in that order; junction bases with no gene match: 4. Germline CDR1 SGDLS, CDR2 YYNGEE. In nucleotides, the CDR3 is TGTGCCAGCAGCGTTAGGGGACAGGAGAACACTGAAGCTTTCTTT. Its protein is CASSVRGQENTEAFF.